This T cell receptor beta chain was sequenced in a study of blood T cell repertoires in COVID-19 (dated by TCRdb to the early 2020s). For context, the study as a whole: Samples covering the acute and convalescent phases of COVID-19 were provided by collaborators in the United States, Italy and Spain. The prospective study material was composed of cDNA or gDNA derived from T cells, B-cell-depleted T cells, or PBMCs. Deeply sampled blood TCRbeta repertoires from subjects exposed to, actively infected with, or recovered from COVID-19 were included in the dataset. The repertoires were made available in a free public database intended to serve as a resource for research on the immune response to SARS-CoV-2. The samples were drawn from the first 160 participants of the ongoing ImmuneRACE study and from about 1,200 subjects provided by 6 global collaborators. Nearly every sample came with metadata listing a de-identified subject ID, COVID-19 status, age in years and sex. Where available, HLA class I and class II types were taken from metadata supplied by the sample provider and were not determined by assay-based typing. Points the paper makes about the study in general: How much clinical and demographic metadata was included differed by source and by participant, and the metadata was provided uncurated.

Participants in the prospective study were enrolled through a virtual design, were aged 18 to 89 years, and lived in roughly 24 United States geographic areas. To assign participants to cohorts, the prospective study relied on clinical history that participants themselves reported in a screening survey and a study questionnaire. Exposed participants were defined as having been in contact with someone with a PCR-confirmed or clinician-diagnosed COVID-19 case within 2 weeks of study entry. In the prospective study, mobile phlebotomists collected whole blood, serum and a nasopharyngeal or oropharyngeal swab from each participant. Over a roughly 2-month period, participants in the prospective study had the option of providing additional blood draws and questionnaires. Before DNA extraction, blood samples from the prospective study were shipped at room temperature or frozen. TCRbeta CDR3 regions were amplified from genomic DNA using the immunoSEQ Assay, a bias-controlled multiplex PCR. In the original analysis: Nucleated cell counts per sample were estimated from amplification of reference gene primers within the assay. To quantify the absolute abundance of each unique TCRbeta CDR3 rearrangement, sequence reads were collapsed and filtered. For each sample, productive Simpson clonality was calculated as the square root of Simpson's diversity index over productive rearrangements. The table comes from immuneACCESS by way of TCRdb, which keeps in-frame sequences with V and J called. Part of the clones is missing from these tables; in studies checked, under half for an unresolved V gene and the rest for unknown reasons. V, J and clone size reflect that table, while D and trimming were determined from the DNA. The sample table holds some 400,000 clones, of which roughly 90% were seen once. The ten biggest clones cover just over 0.85% of the sample.

Notes on this clone: No cognate antigen has been identified for it. The sample holds no much larger clone one base away, and base qualities are not on file.

The CDR3 runs 15 amino acids, cysteine and phenylalanine included. Just the 45-base CDR3 DNA is kept, in frame starting at base 1. The germline V gene provides CDR1 SGHDT and CDR2 YYEEEE. The V and J ends are trimmed by 4 bases and 0 bases, leaving 13 bases between them. Recombination joined TRBV5-6 with TRBJ1-1; the D segment could be TRBD1, given 6 matching bases. The sample taken for sequencing was PBMCs or T cells enriched from blood (not recorded which). This receptor was identified in a woman between 40 and 55 years old who had been exposed to COVID-19. The CDR3 in this case is CASSPTGILNTEAFF. The DNA sequence follows: TGTGCCAGCAGCCCGACAGGAATACTGAACACTGAAGCTTTCTTT. Reference TRBV5-6 and TRBJ1-1 proteins supply the regions before and after the CDR3; the full variable domain is: DAGVTQSPTHLIKTRGQQVTLRCSPKSGHDTVSWYQQALGQGPQFIFQYYEEEERQRGNFPDRFSGHQFPNYSSELNVNALLLGDSALYLCASSPTGILNTEAFFGQGTRLTVV.